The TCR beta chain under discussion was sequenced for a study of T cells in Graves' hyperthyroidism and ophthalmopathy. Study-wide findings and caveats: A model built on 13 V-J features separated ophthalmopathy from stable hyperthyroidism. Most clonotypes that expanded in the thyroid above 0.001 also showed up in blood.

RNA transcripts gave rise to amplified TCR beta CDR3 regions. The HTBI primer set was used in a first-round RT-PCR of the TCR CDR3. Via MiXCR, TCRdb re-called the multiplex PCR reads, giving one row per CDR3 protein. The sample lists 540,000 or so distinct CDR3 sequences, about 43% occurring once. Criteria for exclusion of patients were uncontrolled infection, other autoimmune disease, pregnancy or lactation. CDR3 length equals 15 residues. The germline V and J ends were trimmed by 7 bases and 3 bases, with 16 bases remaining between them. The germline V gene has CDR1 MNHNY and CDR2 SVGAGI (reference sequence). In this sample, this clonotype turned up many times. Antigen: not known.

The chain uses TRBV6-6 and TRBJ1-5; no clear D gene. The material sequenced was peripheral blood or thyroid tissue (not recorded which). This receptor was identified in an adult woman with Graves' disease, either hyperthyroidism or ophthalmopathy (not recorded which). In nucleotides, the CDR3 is TGTGCCAGCAAAGCAGTGAGGGAGCCCAATCAGCCCCAGCATTTT. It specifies CASKAVREPNQPQHF.